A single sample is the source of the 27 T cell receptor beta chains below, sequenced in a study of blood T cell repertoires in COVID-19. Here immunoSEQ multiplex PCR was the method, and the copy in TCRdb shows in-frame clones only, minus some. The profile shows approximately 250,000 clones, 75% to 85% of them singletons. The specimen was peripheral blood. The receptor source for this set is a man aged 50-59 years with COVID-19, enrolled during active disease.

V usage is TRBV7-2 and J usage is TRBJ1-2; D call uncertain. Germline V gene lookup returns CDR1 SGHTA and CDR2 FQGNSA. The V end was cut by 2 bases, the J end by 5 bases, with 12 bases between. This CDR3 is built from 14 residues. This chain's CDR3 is CASSLLEQSYGYTF. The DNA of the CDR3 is TGTGCCAGCAGCTTACTTGAACAGTCATATGGCTACACCTTC.

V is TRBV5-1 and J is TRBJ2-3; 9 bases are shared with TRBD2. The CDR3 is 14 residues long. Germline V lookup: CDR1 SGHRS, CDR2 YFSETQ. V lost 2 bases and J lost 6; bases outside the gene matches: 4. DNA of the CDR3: TGCGCCAGCAGCTTTAGCGGGGGCGGGGATACGCAGTATTTT. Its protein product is CASSFSGGGDTQYF.

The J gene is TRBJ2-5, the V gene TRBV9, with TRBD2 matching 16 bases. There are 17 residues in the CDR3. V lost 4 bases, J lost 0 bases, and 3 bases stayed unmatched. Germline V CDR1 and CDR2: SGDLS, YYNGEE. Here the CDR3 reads CASSTGTSGGDQETQYF. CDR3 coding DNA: TGTGCCAGCAGCACCGGGACTAGCGGGGGGGACCAAGAGACCCAGTACTTC.

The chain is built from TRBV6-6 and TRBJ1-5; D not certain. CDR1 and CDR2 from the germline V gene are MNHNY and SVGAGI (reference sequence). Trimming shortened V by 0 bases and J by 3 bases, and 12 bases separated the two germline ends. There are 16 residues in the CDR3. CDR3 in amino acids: CASSYSTGTDNQPQHF. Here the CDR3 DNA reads TGTGCCAGCAGTTACTCGACGGGTACGGACAATCAGCCCCAGCATTTT.

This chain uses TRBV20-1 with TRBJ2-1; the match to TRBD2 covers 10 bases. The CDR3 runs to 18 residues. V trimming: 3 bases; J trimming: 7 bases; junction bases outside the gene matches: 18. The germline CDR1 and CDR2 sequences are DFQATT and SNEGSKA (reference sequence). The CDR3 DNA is TGCAGTGCTAGTAAAAGCGGGGGGGGCCCGGGCTTAGGGAATGAGCAGTTCTTC. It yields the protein CSASKSGGGPGLGNEQFF.

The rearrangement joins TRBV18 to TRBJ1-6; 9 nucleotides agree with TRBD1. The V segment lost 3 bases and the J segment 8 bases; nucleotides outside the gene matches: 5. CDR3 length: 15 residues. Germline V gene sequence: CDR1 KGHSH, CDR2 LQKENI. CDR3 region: CASSPQQGADSPLHF. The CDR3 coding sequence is TGTGCCAGCTCACCGCAACAGGGGGCTGATTCACCCCTCCACTTT.

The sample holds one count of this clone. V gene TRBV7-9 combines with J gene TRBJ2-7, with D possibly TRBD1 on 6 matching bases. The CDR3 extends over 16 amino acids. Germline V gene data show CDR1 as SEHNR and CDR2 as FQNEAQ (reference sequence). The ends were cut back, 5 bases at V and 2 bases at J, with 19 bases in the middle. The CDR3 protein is CASSPPGQSGAYEQYF. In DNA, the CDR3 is TGTGCCAGCAGCCCCCCCGGACAGAGTGGGGCCTACGAGCAGTACTTC.

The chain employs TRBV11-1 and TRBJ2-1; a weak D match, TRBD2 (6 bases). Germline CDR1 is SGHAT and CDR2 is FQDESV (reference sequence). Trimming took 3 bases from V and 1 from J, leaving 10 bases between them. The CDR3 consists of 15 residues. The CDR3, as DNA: TGTGCCAGCAGCTTTGGACTATTTTCCTACAATGAGCAGTTCTTC. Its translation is CASSFGLFSYNEQFF.

The CDR3 DNA sequence: TGTGCCAGCAGCGCCCTAGCGGGGAAGGGACGCGAGCAGTTCTTC. Translation gives CASSALAGKGREQFF. This chain joins TRBV2 and TRBJ2-1; 9 nucleotides match TRBD2. After removal of 6 bases from V and 10 bases from J, the junction contained 13 bases not matched to a gene. This CDR3 comprises 15 residues. Germline CDR1 and CDR2: SNHLY and FYNNEI.

This CDR3 reads CASSQSFGGNSGNTIYF. For the CDR3, the DNA is TGTGCCAGCAGCCAAAGTTTCGGAGGGAACTCTGGAAACACCATATATTTT. V and J are TRBV3-1 (or the pseudogene TRBV3-2) and TRBJ1-3; D call uncertain. This CDR3 has 17 amino acids. Trimming cost V 2 bases and J 0 bases, with 14 bases left between them. Germline V lookup: CDR1 LGHDT, CDR2 YNNKEL (reference sequence).

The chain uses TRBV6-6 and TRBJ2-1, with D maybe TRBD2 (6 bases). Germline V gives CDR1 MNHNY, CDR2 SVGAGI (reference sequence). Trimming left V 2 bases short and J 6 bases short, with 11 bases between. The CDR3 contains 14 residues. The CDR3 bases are TGTGCCAGCAGTTACAGGGACGGGGGCAATGAGCAGTTCTTC. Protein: CASSYRDGGNEQFF.

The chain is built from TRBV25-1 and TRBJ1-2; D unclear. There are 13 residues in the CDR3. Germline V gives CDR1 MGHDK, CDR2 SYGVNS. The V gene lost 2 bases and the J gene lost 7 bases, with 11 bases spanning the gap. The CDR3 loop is CASSEAFFSGYTF. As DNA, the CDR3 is TGTGCCAGCAGTGAAGCGTTTTTCTCTGGCTACACCTTC.

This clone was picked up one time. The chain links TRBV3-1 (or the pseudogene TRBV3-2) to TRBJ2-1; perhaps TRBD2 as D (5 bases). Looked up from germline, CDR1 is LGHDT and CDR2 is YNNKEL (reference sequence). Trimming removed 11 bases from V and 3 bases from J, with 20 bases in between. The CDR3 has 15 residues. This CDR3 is CAYSSEDPIYNEQFF. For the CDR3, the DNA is TGTGCCTACAGTTCGGAGGACCCGATCTACAATGAGCAGTTCTTC.

CDR3 coding DNA: TGTGCTAGTGGTTTACGGACAGGCCTCTCCTACAATGAGCAGTTCTTC. The encoded protein is CASGLRTGLSYNEQFF. The chain couples TRBV12-5 to TRBJ2-1; 7 nucleotides match TRBD1. CDR3 length: 16 amino acids. CDR1 and CDR2 (germline): LGHNT, FRNRAP. Trimming removed 3 bases from V and 0 bases from J; junction bases left unmatched: 5. Full variable domain (remainder filled in from reference TRBV12-5 and TRBJ2-1): DARVTQTPRHKVTEMGQEVTMRCQPILGHNTVFWYRQTMMQGLELLAYFRNRAPLDDSGMPKDRFSAEMPDATLATLKIQPSEPRDSAVYFCASGLRTGLSYNEQFFGPGTRLTVL.

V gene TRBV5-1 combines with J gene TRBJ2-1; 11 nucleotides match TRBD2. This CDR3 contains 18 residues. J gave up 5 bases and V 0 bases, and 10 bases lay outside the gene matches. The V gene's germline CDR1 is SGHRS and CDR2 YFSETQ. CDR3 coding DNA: TGCGCCAGCAGCTTGGGTCTAGCGGGGGGCCTCGGGAACAATGAGCAGTTCTTC. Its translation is CASSLGLAGGLGNNEQFF.

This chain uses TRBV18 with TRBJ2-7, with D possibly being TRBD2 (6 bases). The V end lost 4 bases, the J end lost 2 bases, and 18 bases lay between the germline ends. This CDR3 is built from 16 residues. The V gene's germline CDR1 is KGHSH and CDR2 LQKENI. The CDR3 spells CASSRNSGTHAYEQYF. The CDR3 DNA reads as TGTGCCAGCTCACGAAATTCCGGGACTCACGCCTACGAGCAGTACTTC.

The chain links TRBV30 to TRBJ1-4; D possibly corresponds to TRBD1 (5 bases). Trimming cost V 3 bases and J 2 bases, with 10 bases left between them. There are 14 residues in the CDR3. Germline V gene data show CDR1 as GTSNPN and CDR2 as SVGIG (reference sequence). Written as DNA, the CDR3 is TGTGCCTGGAGGACAGCGGGGACTAATGAAAAACTGTTTTTT. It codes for CAWRTAGTNEKLFF.

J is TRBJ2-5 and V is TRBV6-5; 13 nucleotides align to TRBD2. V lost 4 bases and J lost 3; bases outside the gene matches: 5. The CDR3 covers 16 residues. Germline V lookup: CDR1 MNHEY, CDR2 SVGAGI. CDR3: CASSLLAGGLKETQYF. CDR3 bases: TGTGCCAGCAGTTTACTAGCGGGGGGGCTAAAAGAGACCCAGTACTTC.

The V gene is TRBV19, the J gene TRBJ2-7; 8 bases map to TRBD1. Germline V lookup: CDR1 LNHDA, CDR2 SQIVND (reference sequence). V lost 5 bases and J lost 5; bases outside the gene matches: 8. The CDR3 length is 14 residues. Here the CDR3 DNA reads TGTGCCAGTAGTGGATGGACAGGGAACGACGAGCAGTACTTC. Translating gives CASSGWTGNDEQYF.

The CDR3 loop reads CASSGGSPPDTQYF. CDR3 nucleotide sequence: TGTGCCAGTAGCGGGGGGTCTCCCCCAGATACGCAGTATTTT. J is TRBJ2-3 and V is TRBV7-3; TRBD2 matches at 10 bases. The V segment lost 9 bases and the J segment 4 bases; nucleotides outside the gene matches: 7. This CDR3 is built from 14 residues. CDR1 SGHTA and CDR2 FQGTGA come from the germline V gene.

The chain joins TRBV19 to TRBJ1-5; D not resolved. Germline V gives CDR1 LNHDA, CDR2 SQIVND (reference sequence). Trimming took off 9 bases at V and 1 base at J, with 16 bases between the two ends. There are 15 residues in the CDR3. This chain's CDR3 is CASAEAYSSNQPQHF. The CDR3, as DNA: TGTGCCAGCGCGGAGGCTTATAGCAGCAATCAGCCCCAGCATTTT.

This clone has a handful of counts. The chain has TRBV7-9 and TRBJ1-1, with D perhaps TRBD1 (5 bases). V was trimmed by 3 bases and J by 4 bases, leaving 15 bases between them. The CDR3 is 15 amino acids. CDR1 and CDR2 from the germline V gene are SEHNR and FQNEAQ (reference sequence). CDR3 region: CASSLGRSLSTEAFF. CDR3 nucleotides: TGTGCCAGCAGCTTGGGGCGGTCGTTGTCCACTGAAGCTTTCTTT.

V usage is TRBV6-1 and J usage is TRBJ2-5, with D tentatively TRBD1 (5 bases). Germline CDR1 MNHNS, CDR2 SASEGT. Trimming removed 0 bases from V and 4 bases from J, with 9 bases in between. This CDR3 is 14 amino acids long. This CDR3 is CASSEAIRGETQYF. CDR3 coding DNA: TGTGCCAGCAGTGAAGCGATTAGGGGAGAGACCCAGTACTTC.

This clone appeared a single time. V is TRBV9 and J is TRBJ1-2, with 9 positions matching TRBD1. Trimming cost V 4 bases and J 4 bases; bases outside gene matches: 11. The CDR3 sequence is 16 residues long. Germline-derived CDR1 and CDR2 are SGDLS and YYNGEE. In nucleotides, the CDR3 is TGTGCCAGCAGCCACGTGGGGACAGGGTTACCCTATGGCTACACCTTC. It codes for CASSHVGTGLPYGYTF.

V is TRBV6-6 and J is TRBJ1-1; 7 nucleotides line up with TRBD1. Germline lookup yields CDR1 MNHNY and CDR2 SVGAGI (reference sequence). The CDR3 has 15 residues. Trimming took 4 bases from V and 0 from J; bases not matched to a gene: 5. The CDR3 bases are TGTGCCAGCAGTTCCCCGGGACAGCTGAACACTGAAGCTTTCTTT. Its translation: CASSSPGQLNTEAFF.

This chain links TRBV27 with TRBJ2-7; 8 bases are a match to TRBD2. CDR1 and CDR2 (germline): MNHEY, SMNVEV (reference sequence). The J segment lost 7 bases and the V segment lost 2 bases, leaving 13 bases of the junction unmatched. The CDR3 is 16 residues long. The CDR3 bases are TGTGCCAGCAGTTTACGGGGACTAGGGGTTCTGAAAGAGCAGTACTTC. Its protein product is CASSLRGLGVLKEQYF.

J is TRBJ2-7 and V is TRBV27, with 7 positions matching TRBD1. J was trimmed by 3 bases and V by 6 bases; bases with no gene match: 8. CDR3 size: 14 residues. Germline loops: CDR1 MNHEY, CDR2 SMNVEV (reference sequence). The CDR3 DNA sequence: TGTGCCAGCAGCTTGGACAGGAGCGTCTACGAGCAGTACTTC. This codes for CASSLDRSVYEQYF.